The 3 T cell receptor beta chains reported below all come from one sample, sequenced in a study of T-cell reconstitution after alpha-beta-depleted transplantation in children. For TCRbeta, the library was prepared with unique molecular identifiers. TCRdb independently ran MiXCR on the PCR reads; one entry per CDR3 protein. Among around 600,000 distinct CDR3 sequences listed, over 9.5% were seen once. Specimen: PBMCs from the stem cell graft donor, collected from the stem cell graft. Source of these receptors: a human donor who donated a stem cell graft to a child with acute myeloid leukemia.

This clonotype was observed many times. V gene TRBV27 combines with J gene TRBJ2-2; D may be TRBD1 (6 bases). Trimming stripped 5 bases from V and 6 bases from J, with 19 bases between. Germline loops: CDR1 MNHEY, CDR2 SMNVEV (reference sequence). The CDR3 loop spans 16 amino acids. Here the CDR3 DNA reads TGTGCCAGCAGTCGTACCCAAGGGGGTTACTCCGGGGAGCTGTTTTTT. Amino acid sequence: CASSRTQGGYSGELFF.

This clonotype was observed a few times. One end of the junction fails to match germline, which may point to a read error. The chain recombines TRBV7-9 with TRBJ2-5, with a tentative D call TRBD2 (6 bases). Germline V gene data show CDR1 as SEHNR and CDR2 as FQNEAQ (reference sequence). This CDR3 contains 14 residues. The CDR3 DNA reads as TGTGCCAGCAGCTTTTACGGGGGTCGGGAGACCCAGTGCTTC. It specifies CASSFYGGRETQCF.

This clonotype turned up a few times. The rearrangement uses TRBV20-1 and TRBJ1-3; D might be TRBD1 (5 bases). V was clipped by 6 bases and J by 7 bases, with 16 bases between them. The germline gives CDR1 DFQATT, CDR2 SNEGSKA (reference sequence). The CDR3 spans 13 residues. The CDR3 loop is CSADRDRANTIYF. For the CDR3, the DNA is TGCAGTGCCGACAGAGATAGGGCCAACACCATATATTTT.